The clone carrying this T cell receptor (beta chain) was counted between two and nine times. As yet, its antigen is unknown. For the second PCR, which ran for about 6 to 12 cycles, a sample-barcoded 5' primer and a J-beta primer mix were used. TCRdb re-analysed the 5' RACE reads in MiXCR, keeping a single row per CDR3 protein. The data contain some 1.4 million distinct CDR3 sequences, about 40% of them seen just once; the ten biggest clones take up roughly 7.7%. This sample is drawn from a study of blood T cells in healthy people across ages. Looking at the study overall: Template switching caught about one barcoded beta molecule for each two T cells. Study results and caveats: Naive T cell percentage showed a strong correlation with TCR beta diversity.

Each donor was a healthy Caucasian individual from Russia, aged roughly 6 to 95. The CDR3 sequence is 13 residues long. The V gene's germline CDR1 is MNHEY and CDR2 SVGEGT. V was shortened by 6 bases and J by 2 bases, with 10 bases between the two germline ends. The material sequenced was blood. The sequence derives from a woman in her late teens or twenties in good health. The chain employs TRBV6-2 or TRBV6-3 and TRBJ2-5; D gene unclear. This CDR3 is CASRRPLQETQYF. The CDR3 bases are TGTGCCAGCAGGCGACCTTTACAAGAGACCCAGTACTTC.